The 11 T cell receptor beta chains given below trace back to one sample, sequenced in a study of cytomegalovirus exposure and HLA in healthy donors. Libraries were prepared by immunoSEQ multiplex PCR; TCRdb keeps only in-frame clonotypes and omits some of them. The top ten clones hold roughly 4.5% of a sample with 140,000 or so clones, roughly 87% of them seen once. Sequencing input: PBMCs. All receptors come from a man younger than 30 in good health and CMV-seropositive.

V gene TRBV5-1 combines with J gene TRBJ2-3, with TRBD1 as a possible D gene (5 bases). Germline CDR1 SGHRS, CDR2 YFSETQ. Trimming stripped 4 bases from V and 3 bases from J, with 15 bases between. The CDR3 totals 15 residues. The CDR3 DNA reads TGCGCCAGCAGCCAGGACCCGACAGTAACAGATACGCAGTATTTT. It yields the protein CASSQDPTVTDTQYF. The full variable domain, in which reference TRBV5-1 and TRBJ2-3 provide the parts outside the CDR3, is KAGVTQTPRYLIKTRGQQVTLSCSPISGHRSVSWYQQTPGQGLQFLFEYFSETQRNKGNFPGRFSGRQFSNSRSEMNVSTLELGDSALYLCASSQDPTVTDTQYFGPGTRLTVL.

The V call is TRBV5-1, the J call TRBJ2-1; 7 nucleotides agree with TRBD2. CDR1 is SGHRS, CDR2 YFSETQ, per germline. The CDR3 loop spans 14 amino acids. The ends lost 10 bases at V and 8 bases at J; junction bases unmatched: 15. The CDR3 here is CASLRREIGDEQFF. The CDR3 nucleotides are TGCGCCTCCCTACGGCGGGAGATAGGCGATGAGCAGTTCTTC.

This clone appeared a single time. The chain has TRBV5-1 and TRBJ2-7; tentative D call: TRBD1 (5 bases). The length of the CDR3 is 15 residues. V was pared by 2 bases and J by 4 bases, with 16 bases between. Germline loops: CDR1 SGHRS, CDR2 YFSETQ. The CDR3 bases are TGCGCCAGCAGCTTAAGCCCGACAGAAATTTACGAGCAGTACTTC. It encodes CASSLSPTEIYEQYF.

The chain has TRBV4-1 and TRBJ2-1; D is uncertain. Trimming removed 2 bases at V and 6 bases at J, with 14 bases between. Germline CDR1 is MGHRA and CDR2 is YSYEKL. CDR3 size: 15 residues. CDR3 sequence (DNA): TGCGCCAGCAGCCAACCGCCTCGTTCCGGCAATGAGCAGTTCTTC. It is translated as CASSQPPRSGNEQFF.

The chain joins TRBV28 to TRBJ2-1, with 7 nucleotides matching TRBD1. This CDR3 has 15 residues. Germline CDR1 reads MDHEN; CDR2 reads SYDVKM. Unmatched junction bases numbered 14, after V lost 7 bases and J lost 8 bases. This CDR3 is CASTLHDRVYDEQFF. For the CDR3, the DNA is TGTGCCAGCACCTTACACGACAGGGTGTATGATGAGCAGTTCTTC.

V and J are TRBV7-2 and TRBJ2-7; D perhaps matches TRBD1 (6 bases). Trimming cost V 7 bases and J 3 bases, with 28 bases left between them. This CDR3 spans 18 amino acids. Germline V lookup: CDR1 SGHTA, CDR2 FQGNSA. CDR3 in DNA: TGTGCCAGCAACCGTCGTCGATCAGCAACAGGGAGTTACTACGAGCAGTACTTC. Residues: CASNRRRSATGSYYEQYF. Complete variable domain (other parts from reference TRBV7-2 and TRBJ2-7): GAGVSQSPSNKVTEKGKDVELRCDPISGHTALYWYRQSLGQGLEFLIYFQGNSAPDKSGLPSDRFSAERTGGSVSTLTIQRTQQEDSAVYLCASNRRRSATGSYYEQYFGPGTRLTVT.

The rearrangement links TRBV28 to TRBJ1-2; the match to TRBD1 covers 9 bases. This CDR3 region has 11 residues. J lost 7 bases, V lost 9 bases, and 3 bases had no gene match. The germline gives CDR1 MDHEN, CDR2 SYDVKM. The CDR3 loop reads CASRTGAGYTF. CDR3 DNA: TGTGCCAGTCGGACAGGGGCTGGCTACACCTTC.

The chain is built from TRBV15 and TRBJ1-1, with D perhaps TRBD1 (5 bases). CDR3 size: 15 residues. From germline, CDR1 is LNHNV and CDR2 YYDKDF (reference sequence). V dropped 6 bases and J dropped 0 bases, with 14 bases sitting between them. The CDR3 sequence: CATSWGEVMNTEAFF. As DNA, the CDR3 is TGTGCCACCAGTTGGGGGGAGGTCATGAACACTGAAGCTTTCTTT.

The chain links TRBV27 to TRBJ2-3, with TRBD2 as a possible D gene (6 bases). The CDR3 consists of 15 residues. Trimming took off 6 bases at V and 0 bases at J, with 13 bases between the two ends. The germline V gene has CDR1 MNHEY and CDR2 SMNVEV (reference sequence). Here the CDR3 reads CASRLGGRSTDTQYF. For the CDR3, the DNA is TGTGCCAGCAGGCTGGGGGGAAGGAGCACAGATACGCAGTATTTT.

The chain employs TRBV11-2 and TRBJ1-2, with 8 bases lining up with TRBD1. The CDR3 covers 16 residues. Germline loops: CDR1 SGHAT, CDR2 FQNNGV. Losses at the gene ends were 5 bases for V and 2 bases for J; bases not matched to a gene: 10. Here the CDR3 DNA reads TGTGCCAGCAGCACCCCCGGGACAGGAACGAACTATGGCTACACCTTC. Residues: CASSTPGTGTNYGYTF.

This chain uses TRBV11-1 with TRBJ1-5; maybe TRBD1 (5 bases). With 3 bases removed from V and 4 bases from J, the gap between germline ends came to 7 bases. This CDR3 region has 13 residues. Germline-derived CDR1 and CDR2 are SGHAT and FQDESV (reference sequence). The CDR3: CASSFGGNQPQHF. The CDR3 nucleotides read TGTGCCAGCAGCTTTGGGGGGAATCAGCCCCAGCATTTT. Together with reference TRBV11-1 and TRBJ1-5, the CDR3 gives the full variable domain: EAEVAQSPRYKITEKSQAVAFWCDPISGHATLYWYRQILGQGPELLVQFQDESVVDDSQLPKDRFSAERLKGVDSTLKIQPAELGDSAMYLCASSFGGNQPQHFGDGTRLSIL.